Presented here are 17 T cell receptor beta chains from one specimen sequenced in a study of shared clonotypes between healthy human individuals. The assay was immunoSEQ multiplex PCR, and TCRdb's table has in-frame clones only and misses some. Of approximately 980,000 clones listed, over 60% are singletons. The sample was memory CD4+ T cells sorted from blood. Subset specified: CD45RA-negative fraction. The source is a man between 18 and 35 years old in good health.

This chain links TRBV7-6 with TRBJ2-5; no clear D gene. The CDR3 has 11 residues. The V gene's germline CDR1 is SGHVS and CDR2 FNYEAQ. The V gene lost 5 bases and the J gene lost 3 bases, with 4 bases spanning the gap. Written as DNA, the CDR3 is TGTGCCAGCAGCGCCGAAGAGACCCAGTACTTC. It yields the protein CASSAEETQYF. Supplemented by reference TRBV7-6 and TRBJ2-5, the full variable domain reads GAGVSQSPRYKVTKRGQDVALRCDPISGHVSLYWYRQALGQGPEFLTYFNYEAQQDKSGLPNDRFSAERPEGSISTLTIQRTEQRDSAMYRCASSAEETQYFGPGTRLLVL.

V usage is TRBV30 and J usage is TRBJ1-4; D is possibly TRBD1 (5 bases). Trimming shortened V by 8 bases and J by 0 bases, and 22 bases separated the two germline ends. Germline values: CDR1 GTSNPN, CDR2 SVGIG (reference sequence). The CDR3 length is 17 residues. CDR3 region: CAGKKRGRRATNEKLFF. CDR3 nucleotide sequence: TGTGCCGGAAAAAAAAGGGGAAGACGGGCAACTAATGAAAAACTGTTTTTT.

The chain combines TRBV25-1 with TRBJ2-7; D gene ambiguous. The CDR3 length is 15 residues. From germline, CDR1 is MGHDK and CDR2 SYGVNS. V was clipped by 1 base and J by 4 bases, with 14 bases between them. DNA of the CDR3: TGTGCCAGCAGTGAATCTGTCGGAGTTGCTTACGAGCAGTACTTC. It encodes CASSESVGVAYEQYF.

A note on this clone: Other nucleotide sequences from this sample produce the same CDR3. As DNA, the CDR3 is TGTGCCAGCAGTTACTATAGGGACTCAGAGCAGTACTTC. Protein sequence: CASSYYRDSEQYF. V gene TRBV6-5 combines with J gene TRBJ2-7; weak D call: TRBD2 (6 bases). Trimming stripped 1 base from V and 7 bases from J, with 11 bases between. The CDR3 runs 13 residues. Germline CDR1 and CDR2: MNHEY and SVGAGI.

The chain recombines TRBV6-1 with TRBJ2-6; D may be TRBD1 or TRBD2 (7 bases each). Trimming removed 4 bases from V and 2 bases from J, with 15 bases in between. This CDR3 has 17 amino acids. Germline CDR1 reads MNHNS; CDR2 reads SASEGT. The chain's CDR3 is CASSAGGGTTGANVLTF. CDR3 nucleotides: TGTGCCAGCAGTGCAGGGGGAGGGACAACTGGGGCCAACGTCCTGACTTTC.

This clone was observed once. V usage is TRBV7-9 and J usage is TRBJ2-2; D is unclear. This CDR3 has 15 residues. Germline assignment: CDR1 SEHNR and CDR2 FQNEAQ (reference sequence). The V end was cut by 0 bases, the J end by 4 bases, with 9 bases between. The CDR3 nucleotides read TGTGCCAGCAGCTTAGCGTACCAGTTCACCGGGGAGCTGTTTTTT. It encodes CASSLAYQFTGELFF.

The chain carries TRBV19 and TRBJ1-4; possible D gene TRBD1, 6 bases. From germline, CDR1 is LNHDA and CDR2 SQIVND (reference sequence). The CDR3 extends over 16 amino acids. The V gene lost 4 bases and the J gene lost 0 bases, with 12 bases spanning the gap. The CDR3 region has the DNA TGTGCCAGTAGTAGAACAGGGACCACAACTAATGAAAAACTGTTTTTT. Translated, it gives CASSRTGTTTNEKLFF.

The chain is built from TRBV7-2 and TRBJ1-2, with TRBD1 matching 7 bases. CDR1 and CDR2 from the germline V gene are SGHTA and FQGNSA. The CDR3 sequence is 13 residues long. The V and J ends lost 8 bases and 8 bases, in that order; junction bases with no gene match: 11. The CDR3 bases are TGTGCCAGCGCAACGCCGCACAGGGGAGGCTACACCTTC. Residues: CASATPHRGGYTF.

V is TRBV28 and J is TRBJ1-4; 9 nucleotides line up with TRBD1. Germline V gene lookup returns CDR1 MDHEN and CDR2 SYDVKM. V lost 3 bases to trimming and J lost 8 bases; unmatched junction nucleotides: 7. The CDR3 contains 15 residues. The CDR3 bases are TGTGCCAGCAGTTTCCAACAGGGGGCGGGAGAAAAACTGTTTTTT. This sequence encodes CASSFQQGAGEKLFF.

The chain recombines TRBV5-4 with TRBJ2-3; TRBD1 matches 7 bases. The CDR3 has 13 residues. The V gene end was trimmed by 3 bases and the J gene end by 4 bases; junction bases not matched to a gene: 2. Germline V CDR1 and CDR2: SGHNT, YYREEE (reference sequence). DNA for the CDR3: TGTGCCAGCAGCTGGGGACAGTCAGATACGCAGTATTTT. Its translation is CASSWGQSDTQYF.

This clone has only a few counts. The chain recombines TRBV5-6 with TRBJ1-1; D call uncertain. Germline V CDR1 and CDR2: SGHDT, YYEEEE. Trimming stripped 4 bases from V and 5 bases from J, with 15 bases between. This CDR3 comprises 14 residues. CDR3 bases: TGTGCCAGCAGCCGTGACTTCTCAGCGACTGAAGCTTTCTTT. Protein product: CASSRDFSATEAFF. The whole variable domain, remainder taken from reference TRBV5-6 and TRBJ1-1, is DAGVTQSPTHLIKTRGQQVTLRCSPKSGHDTVSWYQQALGQGPQFIFQYYEEEERQRGNFPDRFSGHQFPNYSSELNVNALLLGDSALYLCASSRDFSATEAFFGQGTRLTVV.

The chain has TRBV10-3 and TRBJ2-3; a weak D match, TRBD1 (5 bases). Germline CDR1 ENHRY, CDR2 SYGVKD. Trimming shortened V by 7 bases and J by 1 base, and 9 bases separated the two germline ends. The CDR3 is 13 amino acids. The CDR3 nucleotides read TGTGCCATCAATGGGGCGGGCACAGATACGCAGTATTTT. This codes for CAINGAGTDTQYF.

The chain uses TRBV7-6 and TRBJ2-1, with D possibly TRBD1 on 5 matching bases. The germline V gene has CDR1 SGHVS and CDR2 FNYEAQ. Trimming removed 0 bases at V and 0 bases at J, with 9 bases between. The CDR3 is 16 amino acids. The CDR3 here is CASSLAGASSYNEQFF. CDR3 nucleotide sequence: TGTGCCAGCAGCTTAGCAGGGGCTAGCTCCTACAATGAGCAGTTCTTC.

J is TRBJ2-7 and V is TRBV5-5; 10 nucleotides agree with TRBD2. The V gene's germline CDR1 is SGHKS and CDR2 YYEKEE (reference sequence). The CDR3 has 15 amino acids. Losses at the gene ends were 5 bases for V and 5 bases for J; bases not matched to a gene: 10. This CDR3 reads CASSSQGLAFHEQYF. In nucleotides, the CDR3 is TGTGCCAGCAGTTCTCAGGGACTAGCGTTCCACGAGCAGTACTTC. The whole variable domain, filled in from reference TRBV5-5 and TRBJ2-7, reads DAGVTQSPTHLIKTRGQQVTLRCSPISGHKSVSWYQQVLGQGPQFIFQYYEKEERGRGNFPDRFSARQFPNYSSELNVNALLLGDSALYLCASSSQGLAFHEQYFGPGTRLTVT.

This chain uses TRBV6-6 with TRBJ1-1, with TRBD1 matching 9 bases. Germline V lookup: CDR1 MNHNY, CDR2 SVGAGI (reference sequence). J was trimmed by 6 bases and V by 5 bases; bases with no gene match: 10. The CDR3 length is 15 residues. The CDR3 spells CASSSPRDRVPEAFF. The CDR3 DNA reads TGTGCCAGCAGTAGCCCCAGGGACAGGGTCCCTGAAGCTTTCTTT.

This clone was seen more than once but under ten times. This sequence joins TRBV5-8 and TRBJ2-5; no clear D. V lost 2 bases and J 5 bases, leaving 16 bases between the germline ends. The germline V gene encodes CDR1 SGHTS and CDR2 YDEGEE. This CDR3 has 15 amino acids. In nucleotides, the CDR3 is TGTGCCAGCAGCTTCTGGCGTACGGGCATTGAGACCCAGTACTTC. Protein sequence: CASSFWRTGIETQYF.

This clone was counted between two and nine times. This chain links TRBV2 with TRBJ1-2; no clear D. This CDR3 is 12 amino acids long. The germline V and J ends were trimmed by 7 bases and 5 bases, with 11 bases remaining between them. Germline CDR1 SNHLY, CDR2 FYNNEI. The CDR3: CASNDPRYGYTF. CDR3 sequence (DNA): TGTGCCAGCAATGACCCCCGATATGGCTACACCTTC.